This TCR beta chain was observed in a study of T cell responses to AZD1222 COVID-19 vaccine. Findings and caveats of the study: The CD4 TCRs associated with vaccination extended across spike and predominated at 160-218 and 743-854.

With 7 bases removed from V and 4 bases from J, the gap between germline ends came to 8 bases. The CDR3 has 12 amino acids. Germline V CDR1 and CDR2: MDHEN, SYDVKM. Profiled with immunoSEQ multiplex PCR; TCRdb holds only in-frame clones, not every one. There are about 180,000 clones in the sample; around nine tenths occur only once, and around 1.9% lies in the top ten. As concerns this clone: What it recognizes is unknown.

The receptor comes from an adult who received the AZD1222 COVID-19 vaccine. Sequenced material: peripheral blood, taken 28 days after the second AZD1222 dose. V and J are TRBV28 and TRBJ1-3; D uncertain. CDR3 sequence (DNA): TGTGCCAGCACTACGGTGGGAAACACCATATATTTT. Translated, it gives CASTTVGNTIYF.